The source of this T cell receptor (beta chain) is a study of blood T cell repertoires in COVID-19. In the study overall: COVID-19 samples from acute and convalescent phases originated in the United States, Italy and Spain. T cells, B-cell-depleted T cells, or PBMCs supplied cDNA or gDNA.

CDR3 size: 14 residues. CDR1 is MNHEY, CDR2 SVGAGI, per germline. The V and J ends lost 2 bases and 1 base respectively, with 8 bases between them. Source study methods: Quantification of nucleated cells was approximated via reference gene primer amplification. The method was immunoSEQ multiplex PCR; TCRdb's version includes in-frame clones alone and lacks a portion of them. V and J calls and clone size are as listed in that table; D and trimming were resolved from the DNA. The table includes about 190,000 clones, over 75% detected once. J is TRBJ1-1 and V is TRBV6-5; possible D gene TRBD1, 5 bases. The sample was peripheral blood. This TCR was sampled from a woman aged 45 to 65 with acute or convalescent COVID-19. The CDR3 nucleotides are TGTGCCAGCAGTTACAAGGGGTCGAACACTGAAGCTTTCTTT. Translated, it gives CASSYKGSNTEAFF.